These T cell receptor beta chains were read from a single sample in a study of post-analysis software for immune sequencing data. Each CDR3 protein gets one entry after TCRdb re-called the PCR reads with MiXCR. Here the sample spans 700,000 to 900,000 distinct CDR3 sequences, about half being singletons. Source material: blood. The receptor set was obtained from a girl under 18 with multiple sclerosis. Each CDR3 is given with its conserved first and last residue. Each record gives: clone size, J gene, V gene, D gene, CDR3 DNA, CDR3 protein. D genes are given only for firm matches. Rows give clone size only sometimes, using once, few, many, or a class for an expanded clone.

>.|TRBJ2-7|TRBV15|.
TGTGCCACCAGCAGAGAAGGGGGATCCAACCCCTACGAGCAGTACTTC
CATSREGGSNPYEQYF
>few|TRBJ2-1|TRBV29-1|.
TGCAGCGTTGAAGATCTACCCGTGGGAAGCGTAACCTACAATGAGCAGTTCTTC
CSVEDLPVGSVTYNEQFF
>few|TRBJ2-4|TRBV14|.
TGTGCCAGCAGCCAAGATCTGCAAGACATTCAGTACTTC
CASSQDLQDIQYF
>.|TRBJ2-3|TRBV6-6|.
TGTGCCAGCAGGAAGACAGACACACACGGTGCGGATACGCAGTATTTT
CASRKTDTHGADTQYF
>few|TRBJ2-7|TRBV12-3/TRBV12-4|.
TGTGCCAGCAAGGGGGGGGCCCACGAGCAGTACTTC
CASKGGAHEQYF
>.|TRBJ1-4|TRBV9|.
TGTGCCAGCAGCGTAGGCGCCGGCCCAGGAGAAAAACTGTTTTTT
CASSVGAGPGEKLFF
>few|TRBJ2-6|TRBV24-1|TRBD2
TGTGCCACCAGTAGCGGGATGAGCTCTGGGGCCAACGTCCTGACTTTC
CATSSGMSSGANVLTF
>.|TRBJ1-2|TRBV29-1|.
TGCAGCGTTGGGGAGGATGCAATTTTTAACTATGGCTACACCTTC
CSVGEDAIFNYGYTF
>few|TRBJ2-3|TRBV12-3/TRBV12-4|.
TGTGCCAGCAGCGCGTTAATTGGGGAGACGGCAGATACGCAGTATTTT
CASSALIGETADTQYF
>.|TRBJ2-7|TRBV12-3/TRBV12-4|TRBD2
TGTGCCACACAACAGAGCGGGAAGGACTACGAGCAGTACTTC
CATQQSGKDYEQYF
>.|TRBJ2-7|TRBV9|TRBD1
TGTGCCAGCAGCGCCGCCGGGACAGGGGTCCACGAGCAGTACTTC
CASSAAGTGVHEQYF
>few|TRBJ2-7|TRBV7-2|.
TGTACCAGCAGCTTACGCGGGATGGCCTACGAGCAGTACTTC
CTSSLRGMAYEQYF
>few|TRBJ2-1|TRBV24-1|.
TGTGCCACCAGTGATCCCCAGGGGAGGTCCTACAATGAGCAGTTCTTC
CATSDPQGRSYNEQFF
>few|TRBJ1-4|TRBV3-1|.
TGTGCCAGCAGCCAAGATGGGACGGCCAGGAAACTGTTTTTT
CASSQDGTARKLFF
>many|TRBJ2-6|TRBV29-1|.
TGCAGCGTAGCCGGGACCGGGGCCAACGTCCTGACTTTC
CSVAGTGANVLTF
>few|TRBJ2-5|TRBV5-1|TRBD2
TGCGCCAGCAGCTCAAATCCCGGGACTAGCTTCGGAGAGACCCAGTACTTC
CASSSNPGTSFGETQYF
>once|TRBJ2-6|TRBV29-1|TRBD2
TGCAGCGTCCCCCCCGGGACTAGCGGGAGCCGGGGGGCCAACGTCCTGACTTTC
CSVPPGTSGSRGANVLTF
>few|TRBJ2-1|TRBV29-1|TRBD2
TGCAGCGTTTTGTCGGGAGGGGCGGGTGAGCAGTTCTTC
CSVLSGGAGEQFF
>few|TRBJ2-1|TRBV9|.
TGTGCCAGCAGCGTAGGGGCGGGTTTCAATGAGCAGTTCTTC
CASSVGAGFNEQFF
>few|TRBJ1-2|TRBV20-1|.
TGCAGTGCTTTAGTCGGGTTTAACTATGGCTACACCTTC
CSALVGFNYGYTF
>.|TRBJ1-1|TRBV6-6|TRBD1
TGTGCCAGCAGTTACTCTAGGGCAGGGGGGGCTTTCTTT
CASSYSRAGGAFF
>.|TRBJ2-3|TRBV6-5|.
TGTGCCAGCAGGCACCGGCCCTACACAGATACGCAGTATTTT
CASRHRPYTDTQYF
>.|TRBJ2-3|TRBV28|.
TGTGCCAGCAGTTTATGGGGCCTGGAAGTATATACGCAGTATTTT
CASSLWGLEVYTQYF
>once|TRBJ2-3|TRBV28|TRBD1
TGTGCCAGCAACAGACAGGGGCCAGATACGCAGTATTTT
CASNRQGPDTQYF
>few|TRBJ2-7|TRBV20-1|.
TGCAGTGCTAGAGATGTGTCGGCGGCGCGCCCCTACGAGCAGTACTTC
CSARDVSAARPYEQYF
>.|TRBJ2-1|TRBV7-3|.
TGTGCCAGCAGCCCTCTGGACGGAACCTACAATGAGCAGTTCTTC
CASSPLDGTYNEQFF
>.|TRBJ2-1|TRBV4-3|.
TGCGCCAGCAGCCAAGGGCTAGCAAGTTCCAATGAGCAGTTCTTC
CASSQGLASSNEQFF
>.|TRBJ2-7|TRBV10-3|TRBD2
TGTGCCACCACGGGTAGCGGGATCGCCGAGCAGTACTTC
CATTGSGIAEQYF
>.|TRBJ2-7|TRBV5-1|TRBD2
TGCGCCAGCAGCTTGGGGCTAGCGGCACTCTACGAGCAGTACTTC
CASSLGLAALYEQYF
>.|TRBJ2-1|TRBV20-1|TRBD2
TGCAGTGCCCCCCCTAGCGGGAGGGCCTTGGAGCAGTTCTTC
CSAPPSGRALEQFF
>few|TRBJ2-7|TRBV20-1|.
TGCAGTGCGGCCCTAGGGGCGAGTTCCTACGAGCAGTACTTC
CSAALGASSYEQYF
>few|TRBJ2-4|TRBV20-1|TRBD2
TGCAGTGCTAGAGATATCGGACTAGCGTCTGCAGGTCAGTACTTC
CSARDIGLASAGQYF
>.|TRBJ2-3|TRBV20-1|TRBD1
TGCAGTGCTAGAGCCCAAGGACAGGGGGCAACAGATACGCAGTATTTT
CSARAQGQGATDTQYF
>.|TRBJ2-7|TRBV9|TRBD1
TGTGCCAGCAGCGTGGGGGACAGGGTAGGGTACGAGCAGTACTTC
CASSVGDRVGYEQYF
>.|TRBJ2-5|TRBV13|.
TGTGCCAGCAGCCGCTGGGACGTTCGAGAGACCCAGTACTTC
CASSRWDVRETQYF
>few|TRBJ2-7|TRBV11-2|.
TGTGCCAGCAGCACTATTGCCTACGAGCAGTACTTC
CASSTIAYEQYF
>.|TRBJ2-3|TRBV6-1|TRBD1
TGTGCCAGCAGTCCACGACAGGGCCCATTCACAGATACGCAGTATTTT
CASSPRQGPFTDTQYF
>few|TRBJ2-5|TRBV6-6|.
TGTGCCAGCAGTTACTCTGCCGTAGGAGAGACCCAGTACTTC
CASSYSAVGETQYF
>few|TRBJ2-3|TRBV28|.
TGTGCCACGGGGGACCAGGCCGATACGCAGTATTTT
CATGDQADTQYF
>.|TRBJ2-1|TRBV29-1|TRBD2
TGCAGCGCCGTCCGGGACTACCACAATGAGCAGTTCTTC
CSAVRDYHNEQFF
>.|TRBJ2-2|TRBV12-3/TRBV12-4|TRBD2
TGTGCCAGCAGTTGGGCTAGCGGGAGGGGGACCGGGGAGCTGTTTTTT
CASSWASGRGTGELFF
>many|TRBJ1-5|TRBV15|.
TGTGCCACCAGCTTAGATGTGGAAGGTCGGCAGCCCCAGCATTTT
CATSLDVEGRQPQHF
>once|TRBJ1-1|TRBV20-1|TRBD1
TGCAGTGCTTCCCGGGACAGGGAAACTGAAGCTTTCTTT
CSASRDRETEAFF
>.|TRBJ1-5|TRBV4-1|.
TGCGCCAGCAGCCAAGAACGCCATAATCAGCCCCAGCATTTT
CASSQERHNQPQHF
>.|TRBJ2-7|TRBV29-1|TRBD2
TGCAGCGTCCGGGGGGGTGGAAACGAGCAGTACTTC
CSVRGGGNEQYF
>.|TRBJ2-1|TRBV10-3|TRBD2
TGTGCCATCAGTGGGGGTCTAGCGGGAGAGTACAATGAGCAGTTCTTC
CAISGGLAGEYNEQFF
>many|TRBJ2-7|TRBV29-1|.
TGCAGCGTGAGAAGGGGGGGCGAGCAGTACTTC
CSVRRGGEQYF
>.|TRBJ1-6|TRBV29-1|.
TGCAGCGGGAGGGACCGATTTGAGTATTCACCCCTCCACTTT
CSGRDRFEYSPLHF
>.|TRBJ1-6|TRBV27|TRBD1
TGTGCCAGCAGTTTCGGACAGGGGACGAATTCACCCCTCCACTTT
CASSFGQGTNSPLHF
>.|TRBJ2-1|TRBV4-3|.
TGCGCCAGCAGCCAAGACTCGAACCTAGGAGGGGCCGGTAATGAGCAGTTCTTC
CASSQDSNLGGAGNEQFF
>.|TRBJ2-3|TRBV20-1|TRBD2
TGCAGTGCTAGAGGCGGGACTAGCGGTGGAGATACGCAGTATTTT
CSARGGTSGGDTQYF
>.|TRBJ1-6|TRBV12-3/TRBV12-4|.
TGTGCCAGCAGGTTGGCCAGTCGATCACCCCTCCACTTT
CASRLASRSPLHF
>few|TRBJ1-4|TRBV29-1|.
TGCAGCGTTCGAATCGGGACATCTGGGGAAAAACTGTTTTTT
CSVRIGTSGEKLFF
>.|TRBJ2-5|TRBV9|.
TGTGCCAGCAGCGCTTGGGACAAGGAGGGGACCCAGTACTTC
CASSAWDKEGTQYF
>.|TRBJ1-4|TRBV5-1|.
TGCGCCAGCAGCTTCGGAAGACCAACTAATGAAAAACTGTTTTTT
CASSFGRPTNEKLFF
>.|TRBJ2-6|TRBV7-3|.
TGTGCCAGCAGCTTAAGGGCCCCTGGGGCCAACGTCCTGACTTTC
CASSLRAPGANVLTF
>.|TRBJ2-3|TRBV27|TRBD2
TGTGCCAGCACGGGGGGGCTAGCGGACACAGATACGCAGTATTTT
CASTGGLADTDTQYF